This is a list of T cell receptor beta chains from one sample in a study of blood T cell repertoires in COVID-19. Measured with immunoSEQ multiplex PCR; TCRdb has only the in-frame clones, and not every one. The table includes 250,000 to 350,000 clones, about 88% detected once. Sequencing used peripheral blood. The receptor source for this set is a human donor with COVID-19, enrolled during active disease. The donor label of this sample is uncertain. Both conserved end residues are part of each CDR3. The D gene is left open where the match is weak. Clone size, where shown, is once, few, many, or a class for clones that have expanded.

v_call	d_call	clone_size	j_call	cdr3_nt	cdr3_aa
TRBV4-1	TRBD1	NA	TRBJ1-2	TGCGCCAGCAGCGGACAGGGAAACTATGGCTACACCTTC	CASSGQGNYGYTF
TRBV5-1	TRBD1	NA	TRBJ1-1	TGCGCCAGCAGCTTGGCCGGACAGGAGAACACTGAAGCTTTCTTT	CASSLAGQENTEAFF
TRBV7-9	NA	NA	TRBJ1-6	TGTGCCAGCAGCTATGTGGGGGGGGGTAATTCACCCCTCCACTTT	CASSYVGGGNSPLHF
TRBV18	NA	NA	TRBJ2-1	TGTGCCAGGGTACACAGCCGATCTTACAATGAGCAGTTCTTC	CARVHSRSYNEQFF
TRBV5-1	TRBD2	NA	TRBJ2-7	TGCGCCAGCAGCTTGGGGTTGTCCAGCGGGAGTTCTTACGAGCAGTACTTC	CASSLGLSSGSSYEQYF
TRBV7-2	NA	NA	TRBJ1-1	TGTGCCAGCAGCTTCCGCCCTGGCCAGGGAAATGAAGCTTTCTTT	CASSFRPGQGNEAFF
TRBV9	TRBD1	NA	TRBJ1-1	TGTGCCAGCAGCGTGACAGGGGCACACACTGAAGCTTTCTTT	CASSVTGAHTEAFF
TRBV9	TRBD2	NA	TRBJ2-3	TGTGCCAGCAGCATCCCGGGGGGGAGCACGGCAGATACGCAGTATTTT	CASSIPGGSTADTQYF
TRBV6-5	NA	NA	TRBJ2-2	TGTGCCAGCAGTTCCCCTGGGAGAGGAACCGGGGAGCTGTTTTTT	CASSSPGRGTGELFF
TRBV7-2	TRBD1	NA	TRBJ2-6	TGTGCCAGCAGCTTAAACAGGGGTACTGGGGCCAACGTCCTGACTTTC	CASSLNRGTGANVLTF
TRBV5-1	TRBD1	NA	TRBJ2-2	TGCGCCAGCAGCTTTAAGGGGGCGCAGGGGGAGCTGTTTTTT	CASSFKGAQGELFF
TRBV12-3/TRBV12-4	NA	NA	TRBJ1-5	TGTGCCAGCAGCGGCAGGGGTGAGCAGCCCCAGCATTTT	CASSGRGEQPQHF
TRBV28	NA	once	TRBJ1-1	TGTGCCAGCAGTCGACTCCGATACACTGAAGCTTTCTTT	CASSRLRYTEAFF
TRBV7-7	NA	NA	TRBJ2-3	TGTGCTAGCAGCTCGGGGAGCCCCCACACAGATACGCAGTATTTT	CASSSGSPHTDTQYF
TRBV13	TRBD2	NA	TRBJ2-7	TGTGCCAGCAGCCCAGGGACTAGAGGCGAGCAGTACTTC	CASSPGTRGEQYF
TRBV4-1	NA	few	TRBJ2-1	TGCGCCAGCAGGAGTACACTAGCCTCCTACAATGAGCAGTTCTTC	CASRSTLASYNEQFF
TRBV30	NA	NA	TRBJ1-6	TGTGCCTGGAGCGCCGGGGGTTATAATTCACCCCTCCACTTT	CAWSAGGYNSPLHF
TRBV9	NA	NA	TRBJ1-5	TGTGCCAGCAGCGTAGGGGCAGGGTTCGACAGCAATCAGCCCCAGCATTTT	CASSVGAGFDSNQPQHF
TRBV5-1	NA	once	TRBJ2-3	TGCGCCAGCAGCCTGGGGGGGCCAACGACAGATACGCAGTATTTT	CASSLGGPTTDTQYF
TRBV4-1	TRBD1	NA	TRBJ2-3	TGCGCCAGCAGCCAAGGGGGACAGGGGATCGCAGATACGCAGTATTTT	CASSQGGQGIADTQYF
TRBV11-2	NA	NA	TRBJ1-2	TGTGCCAGCAGCTTAGACAGGGGAACTAACTATGGCTACACCTTC	CASSLDRGTNYGYTF
TRBV7-3	NA	NA	TRBJ2-7	TGTGCCAGCAGCCCCCTTAGGCGGGATTACGAGCAGTACTTC	CASSPLRRDYEQYF
TRBV6-5	NA	NA	TRBJ1-2	TGTGCCAGCAGTTACTCCCCCGCCAGGTCCTATGGCTACACCTTC	CASSYSPARSYGYTF
TRBV7-8	NA	NA	TRBJ2-5	TGTGCCAGCAGCTTAGGGGAGAGAGAGACCCAGTACTTC	CASSLGERETQYF
TRBV29-1	NA	NA	TRBJ2-1	TGCAGCGTTGTTTTCGGGACCTACAATGAGCAGTTCTTC	CSVVFGTYNEQFF
TRBV28	NA	NA	TRBJ1-6	TGTGCCAGCGGCAGGTATAATTCACCCCTCCACTTT	CASGRYNSPLHF
TRBV2	NA	NA	TRBJ1-3	TGTGCCAGCAGTTTGGACACGAACTCTGGAAACACCATATATTTT	CASSLDTNSGNTIYF
TRBV9	NA	NA	TRBJ1-1	TGTGCCAGCAGCGTAGAACAGGGTGGGTACACTGAAGCTTTCTTT	CASSVEQGGYTEAFF